These 9 T cell receptor beta chains share one sample of origin, sequenced in a study of T cells in Graves' hyperthyroidism and ophthalmopathy. Amplification targeted TCR beta CDR3 regions from RNA transcripts. HTBI primers were used for first-round RT-PCR of the TCR CDR3. TCRdb processed the multiplex PCR reads anew with MiXCR; each CDR3 protein has one entry. The sample consists of 700,000 to 950,000 distinct CDR3 sequences, roughly 32% of them appearing once. Sequencing was done on a sample of blood. Receptor source: a woman between 40 and 55 years old with Graves' hyperthyroidism.

The sample holds a few counts of this clonotype. The CDR3 loop is CASSPVDRGAYEQYF. Here the CDR3 DNA reads TGCGCCAGCAGCCCCGTTGACAGGGGGGCCTACGAGCAGTACTTC. The chain employs TRBV4-1 and TRBJ2-7, with TRBD1 identical over 9 bases. Looked up from germline, CDR1 is MGHRA and CDR2 is YSYEKL. The CDR3 consists of 15 residues. V lost 4 bases and J lost 2; bases outside the gene matches: 6.

A word on this clonotype: A read error may explain this, as a much larger clone is one base away. The rearrangement uses TRBV6-1 and TRBJ2-3; D gene uncertain. Per the germline V gene, CDR1 is MNHNS and CDR2 is SASEGT. The CDR3 sequence is 13 residues long. CDR3 nucleotide sequence: TGTGCCGGCAGCCAAGGGTCCCTCGGTACGCAGTATTTT. Its protein product is CAGSQGSLGTQYF.

The chain carries TRBV9 and TRBJ1-1; possibly TRBD1 for D (5 bases). V was clipped by 5 bases and J by 1 base, with 18 bases between them. This CDR3 is built from 16 residues. Germline assignment: CDR1 SGDLS and CDR2 YYNGEE. The CDR3: CASRRLGSRANTEAFF. The CDR3 nucleotides read TGTGCCAGCAGGCGCCTGGGAAGCAGGGCGAACACTGAAGCTTTCTTT. The full variable domain, its missing parts supplied by reference TRBV9 and TRBJ1-1, is DSGVTQTPKHLITATGQRVTLRCSPRSGDLSVYWYQQSLDQGLQFLIQYYNGEERAKGNILERFSAQQFPDLHSELNLSSLELGDSALYFCASRRLGSRANTEAFFGQGTRLTVV.

There are many counts of this clonotype. The chain couples TRBV5-1 to TRBJ2-2; 7 bases fit TRBD1. The V gene end was trimmed by 6 bases and the J gene end by 2 bases; junction bases not matched to a gene: 7. The CDR3 runs to 15 residues. Germline values: CDR1 SGHRS, CDR2 YFSETQ. Here the CDR3 reads CASTYYRGNTGELFF. The CDR3 bases are TGCGCCAGCACATACTACAGGGGTAACACCGGGGAGCTGTTTTTT.

Turning to this clonotype: A read error may account for a junction end that differs from germline. The genes are TRBV7-2 and TRBJ2-3; 11 nucleotides match TRBD2. CDR1 SGHTA and CDR2 FQGNSA come from the germline V gene. The CDR3 runs to 16 residues. The DNA of the CDR3 is TGTGCCAGCAGCTTCACTAGCGGGGGTAGCACAGATACGCTGTATTTT. This gives the protein CASSFTSGGSTDTLYF.

The chain employs TRBV6-5 and TRBJ1-6, with D possibly matching TRBD1 (6 bases). This CDR3 region has 15 residues. V was cut by 2 bases and J by 10 bases, with 15 bases left in between. Germline lookup yields CDR1 MNHEY and CDR2 SVGAGI. The CDR3 DNA reads as TGTGCCAGCAGTTACGGGTGGGGGGGCGAGTCACCCCTCCACTTT. The encoded protein is CASSYGWGGESPLHF.

This clonotype appeared a few times. Compared with germline, one end of the junction differs, possibly owing to a read error. V and J are TRBV7-2 and TRBJ2-7; 9 bases fit TRBD2. This CDR3 has 15 residues. Looked up from germline, CDR1 is SGHTA and CDR2 is FQGNSA. CDR3 in amino acids: CASSPRRSGGHEQYF. The CDR3 coding sequence is TGCGCCAGCAGCCCCCGCCGTAGCGGGGGCCACGAGCAGTACTTC.

This clonotype has a handful of counts. The V gene is TRBV6-5, the J gene TRBJ1-4; no firm D call. This CDR3 has 16 residues. In germline, CDR1 is MNHEY, CDR2 SVGAGI. Trimming took off 2 bases at V and 12 bases at J, with 22 bases between the two ends. DNA of the CDR3: TGTGCCAGCAGTTACACCCTTGGGGTAGGCTTTGAGGAACTGTTTTTT. Encoded protein: CASSYTLGVGFEELFF.

This clonotype was detected a few times. V usage is TRBV20-1 and J usage is TRBJ2-2, with D perhaps TRBD2 (5 bases). The CDR3 is 16 amino acids. Germline CDR1 and CDR2: DFQATT and SNEGSKA (reference sequence). V was pared by 1 base and J by 1 base, with 13 bases between. CDR3 sequence reads: CSARVTSGLNTGELFF. Here the CDR3 DNA reads TGCAGTGCTAGAGTAACAAGCGGATTGAACACCGGGGAGCTGTTTTTT.